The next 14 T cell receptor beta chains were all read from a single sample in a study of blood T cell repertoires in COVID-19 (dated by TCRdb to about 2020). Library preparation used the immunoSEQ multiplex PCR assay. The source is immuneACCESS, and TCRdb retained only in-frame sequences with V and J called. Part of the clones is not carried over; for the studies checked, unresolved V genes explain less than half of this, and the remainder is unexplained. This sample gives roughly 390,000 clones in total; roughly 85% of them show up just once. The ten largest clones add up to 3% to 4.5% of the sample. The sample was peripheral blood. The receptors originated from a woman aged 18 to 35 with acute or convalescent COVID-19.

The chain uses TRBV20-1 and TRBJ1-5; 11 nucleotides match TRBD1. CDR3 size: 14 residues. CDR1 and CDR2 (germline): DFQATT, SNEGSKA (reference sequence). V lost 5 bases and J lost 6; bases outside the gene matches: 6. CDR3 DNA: TGCAGTGCTGGTGGGACAGGGGGTACTCAGCCCCAGCATTTT. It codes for CSAGGTGGTQPQHF.

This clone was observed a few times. CDR3 sequence reads: CASTPKRQDYGYTF. In nucleotides, the CDR3 is TGTGCCAGCACCCCAAAGAGACAGGACTATGGCTACACCTTC. The genes are TRBV6-5 and TRBJ1-2; TRBD1 might be the D (6 bases). Trimming cost V 7 bases and J 3 bases, with 15 bases left between them. CDR3 size: 14 residues. The germline V gene has CDR1 MNHEY and CDR2 SVGAGI.

CDR3 DNA: TGCAGCGTTGACCCAACCGGGACAGGGGAATATGGCTACACCTTC. It codes for CSVDPTGTGEYGYTF. The V gene is TRBV29-1, the J gene TRBJ1-2; 10 nucleotides match TRBD1. The CDR3 is 15 amino acids. From germline, CDR1 is SQVTM and CDR2 ANQGSEA. The ends lost 3 bases at V and 5 bases at J; junction bases unmatched: 9.

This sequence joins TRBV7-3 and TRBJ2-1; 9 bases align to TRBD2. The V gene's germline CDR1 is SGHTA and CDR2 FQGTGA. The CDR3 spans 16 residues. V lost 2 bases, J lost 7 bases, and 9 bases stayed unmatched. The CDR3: CASSLGGGRASNEQFF. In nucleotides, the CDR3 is TGTGCCAGCAGCTTAGGGGGCGGGAGGGCCTCGAATGAGCAGTTCTTC.

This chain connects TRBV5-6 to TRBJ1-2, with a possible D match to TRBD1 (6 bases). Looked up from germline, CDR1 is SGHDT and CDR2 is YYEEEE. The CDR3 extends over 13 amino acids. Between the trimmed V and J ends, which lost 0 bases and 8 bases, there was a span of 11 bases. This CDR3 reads CASSLDRVGGYTF. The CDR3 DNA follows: TGTGCCAGCAGCTTGGACAGGGTGGGCGGCTACACCTTC.

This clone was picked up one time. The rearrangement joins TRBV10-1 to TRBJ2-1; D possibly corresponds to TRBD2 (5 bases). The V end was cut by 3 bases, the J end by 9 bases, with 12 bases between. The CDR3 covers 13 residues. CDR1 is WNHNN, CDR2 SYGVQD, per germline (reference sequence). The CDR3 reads CASSDVVAGEQFF. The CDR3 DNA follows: TGCGCCAGCAGTGATGTGGTCGCGGGTGAGCAGTTCTTC.

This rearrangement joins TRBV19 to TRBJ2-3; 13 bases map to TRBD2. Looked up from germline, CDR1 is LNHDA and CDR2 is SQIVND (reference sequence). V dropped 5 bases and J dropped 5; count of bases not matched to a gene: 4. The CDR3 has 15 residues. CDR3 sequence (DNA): TGTGCCAGTAGTCCTACTAGCGGGGGGGGAGATACGCAGTATTTT. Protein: CASSPTSGGGDTQYF. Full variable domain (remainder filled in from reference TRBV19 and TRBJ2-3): DGGITQSPKYLFRKEGQNVTLSCEQNLNHDAMYWYRQDPGQGLRLIYYSQIVNDFQKGDIAEGYSVSREKKESFPLTVTSAQKNPTAFYLCASSPTSGGGDTQYFGPGTRLTVL.

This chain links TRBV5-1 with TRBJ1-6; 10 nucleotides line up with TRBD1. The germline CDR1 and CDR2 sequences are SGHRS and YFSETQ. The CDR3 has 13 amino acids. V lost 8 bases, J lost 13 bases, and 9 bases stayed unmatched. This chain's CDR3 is CARTGTGDFPLHF. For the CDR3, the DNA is TGCGCCAGAACCGGGACAGGGGATTTCCCCCTCCACTTT.

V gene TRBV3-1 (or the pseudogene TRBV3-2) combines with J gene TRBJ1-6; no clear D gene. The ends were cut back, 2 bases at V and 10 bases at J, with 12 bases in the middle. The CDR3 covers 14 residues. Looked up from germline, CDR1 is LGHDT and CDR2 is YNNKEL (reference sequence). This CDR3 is CASSQPGGESPLHF. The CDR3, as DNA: TGTGCCAGCAGCCAACCCGGCGGGGAATCACCCCTCCACTTT.

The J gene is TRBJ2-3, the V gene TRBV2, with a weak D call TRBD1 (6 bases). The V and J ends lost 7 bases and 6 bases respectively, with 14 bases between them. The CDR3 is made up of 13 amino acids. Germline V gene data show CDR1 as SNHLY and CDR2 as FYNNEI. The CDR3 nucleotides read TGTGCCAGCAATTGGGACATCATCGATACGCAGTATTTT. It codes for CASNWDIIDTQYF. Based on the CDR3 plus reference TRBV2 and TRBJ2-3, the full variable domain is EPEVTQTPSHQVTQMGQEVILRCVPISNHLYFYWYRQILGQKVEFLVSFYNNEISEKSEIFDDQFSVERPDGSNFTLKIRSTKLEDSAMYFCASNWDIIDTQYFGPGTRLTVL.

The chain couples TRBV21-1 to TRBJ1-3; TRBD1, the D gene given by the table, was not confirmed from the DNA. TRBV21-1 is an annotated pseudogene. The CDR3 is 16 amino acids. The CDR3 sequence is CASSRKQGARGNTIYF. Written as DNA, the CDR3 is TGTGCCAGCAGCAGGAAACAGGGGGCGCGCGGAAACACCATATATTTT.

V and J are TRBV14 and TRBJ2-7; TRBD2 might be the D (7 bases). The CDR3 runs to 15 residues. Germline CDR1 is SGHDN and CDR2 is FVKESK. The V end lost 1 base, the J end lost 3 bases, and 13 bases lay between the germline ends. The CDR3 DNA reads TGTGCCAGCAGCCAAGCGGGGGGCTCTTACTACGAGCAGTACTTC. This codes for CASSQAGGSYYEQYF. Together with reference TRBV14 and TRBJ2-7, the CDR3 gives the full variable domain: EAGVTQFPSHSVIEKGQTVTLRCDPISGHDNLYWYRRVMGKEIKFLLHFVKESKQDESGMPNNRFLAERTGGTYSTLKVQPAELEDSGVYFCASSQAGGSYYEQYFGPGTRLTVT.

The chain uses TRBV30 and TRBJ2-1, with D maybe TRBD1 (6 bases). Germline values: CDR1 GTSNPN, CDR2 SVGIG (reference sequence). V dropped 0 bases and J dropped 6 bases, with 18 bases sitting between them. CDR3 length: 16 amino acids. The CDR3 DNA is TGTGCCTGGAGTGTAATGGGGGCTCTAGGCCCCAATGAGCAGTTCTTC. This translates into CAWSVMGALGPNEQFF.

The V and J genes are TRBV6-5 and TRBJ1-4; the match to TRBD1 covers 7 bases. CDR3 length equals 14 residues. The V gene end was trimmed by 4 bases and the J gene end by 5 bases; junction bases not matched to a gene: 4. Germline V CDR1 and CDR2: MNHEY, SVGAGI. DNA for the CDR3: TGTGCCAGCAGTTCCGGGACAGAGAATGAAAAACTGTTTTTT. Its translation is CASSSGTENEKLFF.